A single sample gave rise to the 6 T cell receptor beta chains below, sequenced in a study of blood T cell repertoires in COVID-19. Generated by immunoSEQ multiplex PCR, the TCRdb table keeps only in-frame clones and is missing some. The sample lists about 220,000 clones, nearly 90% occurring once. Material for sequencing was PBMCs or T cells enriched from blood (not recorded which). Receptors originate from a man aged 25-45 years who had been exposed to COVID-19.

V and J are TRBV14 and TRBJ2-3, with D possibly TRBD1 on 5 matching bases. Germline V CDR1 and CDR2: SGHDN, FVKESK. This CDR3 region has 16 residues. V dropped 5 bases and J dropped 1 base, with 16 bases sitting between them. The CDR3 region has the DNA TGTGCCAGCAGCACAGAGCAGGGTTTAGGCACAGATACGCAGTATTTT. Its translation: CASSTEQGLGTDTQYF.

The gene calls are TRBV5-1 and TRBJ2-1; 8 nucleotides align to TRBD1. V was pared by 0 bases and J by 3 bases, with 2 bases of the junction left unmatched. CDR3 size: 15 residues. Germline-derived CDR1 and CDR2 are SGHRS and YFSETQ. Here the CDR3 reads CASSLDRGVYNEQFF. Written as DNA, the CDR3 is TGCGCCAGCAGCTTGGACAGGGGGGTCTACAATGAGCAGTTCTTC.

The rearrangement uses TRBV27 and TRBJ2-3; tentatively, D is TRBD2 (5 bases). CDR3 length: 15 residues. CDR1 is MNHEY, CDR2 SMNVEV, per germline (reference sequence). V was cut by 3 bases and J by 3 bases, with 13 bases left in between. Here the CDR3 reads CASSLGYRRTDTQYF. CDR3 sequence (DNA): TGTGCCAGCAGTTTGGGCTACCGGAGGACAGATACGCAGTATTTT.

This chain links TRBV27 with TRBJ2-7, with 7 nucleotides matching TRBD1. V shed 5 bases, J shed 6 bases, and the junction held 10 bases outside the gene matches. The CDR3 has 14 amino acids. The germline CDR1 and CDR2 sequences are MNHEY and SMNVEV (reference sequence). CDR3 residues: CASSINEGALEQYF. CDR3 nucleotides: TGTGCCAGCAGTATTAATGAGGGGGCGCTCGAGCAGTACTTC.

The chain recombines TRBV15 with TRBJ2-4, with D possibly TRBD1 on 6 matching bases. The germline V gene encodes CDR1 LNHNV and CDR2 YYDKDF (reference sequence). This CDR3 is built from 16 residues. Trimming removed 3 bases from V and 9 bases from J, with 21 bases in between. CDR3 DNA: TGTGCCACCAGCAGTCCCCGGGACATACCAAAGGTCATTCAGTACTTC. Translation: CATSSPRDIPKVIQYF.

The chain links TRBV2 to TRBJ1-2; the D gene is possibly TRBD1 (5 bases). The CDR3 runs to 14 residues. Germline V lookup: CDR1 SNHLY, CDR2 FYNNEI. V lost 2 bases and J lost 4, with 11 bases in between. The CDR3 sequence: CASSERQGPYGYTF. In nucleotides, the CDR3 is TGTGCCAGCAGTGAAAGGCAGGGTCCCTATGGCTACACCTTC.